The sequence of this T cell receptor beta chain was determined in a study of shared clonotypes between healthy human individuals. Turning to the study itself: A few men and two women, aged 18 to 49, were donors.

This clone was picked up one time. Antigen unknown. CDR3 length: 15 amino acids. Germline assignment: CDR1 SGHRS and CDR2 YFSETQ. V was clipped by 0 bases and J by 1 base, with 10 bases between them. Findings and limits, study-wide: Sampling used blood alone; tissue repertoires probably differ.

The assay was run at deep level. The method was immunoSEQ multiplex PCR; TCRdb's version includes in-frame clones alone and lacks a portion of them. The data contain about 510,000 clones, approximately 79% of them singletons. The donors, healthy adults who were HIV-negative, had experienced no recent acute infections or vaccinations. This chain connects TRBV5-1 to TRBJ1-1; TRBD1 is a possible D gene (5 bases). Sequenced input: PBMCs. The sequence came from a woman aged 40-49 years in good health. Some clones in this sample may be carry-over from other donors' samples. In nucleotides, the CDR3 is TGCGCCAGCAGCTTGGGAGGGGTACAGAACACTGAAGCTTTCTTT. Protein: CASSLGGVQNTEAFF.